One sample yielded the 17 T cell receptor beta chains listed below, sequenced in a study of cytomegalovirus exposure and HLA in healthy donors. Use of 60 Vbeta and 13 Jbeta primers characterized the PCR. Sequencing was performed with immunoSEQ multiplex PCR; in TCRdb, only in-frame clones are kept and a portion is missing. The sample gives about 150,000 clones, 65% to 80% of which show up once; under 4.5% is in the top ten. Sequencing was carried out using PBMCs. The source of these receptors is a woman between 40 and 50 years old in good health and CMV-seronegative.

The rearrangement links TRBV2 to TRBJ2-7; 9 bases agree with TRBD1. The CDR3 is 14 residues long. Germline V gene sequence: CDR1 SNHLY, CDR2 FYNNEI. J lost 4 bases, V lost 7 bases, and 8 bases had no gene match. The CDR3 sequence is CASTTPQGAYEQYF. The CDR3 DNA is TGTGCCAGCACCACCCCACAGGGGGCGTACGAGCAGTACTTC.

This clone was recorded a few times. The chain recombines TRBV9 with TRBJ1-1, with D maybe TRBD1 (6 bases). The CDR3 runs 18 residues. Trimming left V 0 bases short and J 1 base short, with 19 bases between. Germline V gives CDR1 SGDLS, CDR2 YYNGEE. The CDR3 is CASSVDSQLAGANTEAFF. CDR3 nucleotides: TGTGCCAGCAGCGTAGATTCCCAGTTGGCAGGGGCGAACACTGAAGCTTTCTTT.

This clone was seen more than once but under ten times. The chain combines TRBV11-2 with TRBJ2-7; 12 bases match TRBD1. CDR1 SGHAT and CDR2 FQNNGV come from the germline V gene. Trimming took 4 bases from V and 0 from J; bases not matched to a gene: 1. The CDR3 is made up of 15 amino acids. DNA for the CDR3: TGTGCCAGCAGCTCGGGACAGGGGGCCTCCTACGAGCAGTACTTC. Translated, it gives CASSSGQGASYEQYF.

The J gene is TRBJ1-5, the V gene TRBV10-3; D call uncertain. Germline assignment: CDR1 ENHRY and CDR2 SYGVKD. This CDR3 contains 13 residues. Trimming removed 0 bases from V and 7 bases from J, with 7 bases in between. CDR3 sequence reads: CAISESTGQPQHF. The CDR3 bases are TGTGCCATCAGTGAGTCGACTGGGCAGCCCCAGCATTTT.

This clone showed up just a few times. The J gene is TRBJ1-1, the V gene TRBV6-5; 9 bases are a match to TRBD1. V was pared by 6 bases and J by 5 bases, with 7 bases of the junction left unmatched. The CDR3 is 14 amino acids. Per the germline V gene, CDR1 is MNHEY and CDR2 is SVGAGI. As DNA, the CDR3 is TGTGCCAGCAGCATGGGACAGGGCGGAACTGAAGCTTTCTTT. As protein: CASSMGQGGTEAFF.

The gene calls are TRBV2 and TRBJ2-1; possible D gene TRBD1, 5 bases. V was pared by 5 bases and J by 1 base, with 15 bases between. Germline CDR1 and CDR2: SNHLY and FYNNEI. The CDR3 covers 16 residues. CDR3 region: CASSLKGPRSYNEQFF. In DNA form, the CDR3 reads TGTGCCAGCAGTCTGAAGGGGCCCAGGTCCTACAATGAGCAGTTCTTC.

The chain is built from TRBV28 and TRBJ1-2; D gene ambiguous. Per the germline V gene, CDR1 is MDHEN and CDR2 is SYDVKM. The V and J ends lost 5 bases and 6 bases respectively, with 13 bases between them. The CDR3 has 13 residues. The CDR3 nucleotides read TGTGCCAGCAGTCCTGGTCTCGGGGATGGCTACACCTTC. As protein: CASSPGLGDGYTF.

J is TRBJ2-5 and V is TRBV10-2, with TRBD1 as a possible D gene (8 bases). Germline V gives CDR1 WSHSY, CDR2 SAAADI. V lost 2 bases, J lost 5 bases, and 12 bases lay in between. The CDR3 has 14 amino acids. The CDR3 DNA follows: TGCGCCAGCAGTGAGACAGGGGGAGGGGAGACCCAGTACTTC. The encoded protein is CASSETGGGETQYF.

The CDR3 sequence: CASSQDRGLSQPQHF. The CDR3 region has the DNA TGTGCCAGCAGCCAAGACAGGGGGCTTTCTCAGCCCCAGCATTTT. V and J are TRBV4-2 and TRBJ1-5; 8 bases are shared with TRBD1. V was pared by 0 bases and J by 6 bases, with 4 bases of the junction left unmatched. This CDR3 contains 15 residues. Per germline, CDR1 LGHNA and CDR2 YNFKEQ.

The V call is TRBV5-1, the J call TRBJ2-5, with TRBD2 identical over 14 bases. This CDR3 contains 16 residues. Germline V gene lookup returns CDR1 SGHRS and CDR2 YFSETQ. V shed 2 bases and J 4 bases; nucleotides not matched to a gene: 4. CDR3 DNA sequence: TGCGCCAGCAGCTTAGGGACTAGCGGGGGCCTAGAGACCCAGTACTTC. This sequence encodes CASSLGTSGGLETQYF.

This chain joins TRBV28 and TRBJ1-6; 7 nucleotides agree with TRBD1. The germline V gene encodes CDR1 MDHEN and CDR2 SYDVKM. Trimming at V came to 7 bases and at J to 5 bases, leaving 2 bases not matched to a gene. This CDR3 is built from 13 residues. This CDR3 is CASTQGNNSPLHF. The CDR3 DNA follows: TGTGCCAGCACACAGGGGAATAATTCACCCCTCCACTTT.

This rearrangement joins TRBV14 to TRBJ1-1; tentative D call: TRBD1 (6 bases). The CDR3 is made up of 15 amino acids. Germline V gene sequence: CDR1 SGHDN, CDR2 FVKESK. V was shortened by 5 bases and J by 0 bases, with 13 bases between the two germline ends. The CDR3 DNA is TGTGCCAGCAGCTCTACAGGGCTTTTGAACACTGAAGCTTTCTTT. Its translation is CASSSTGLLNTEAFF. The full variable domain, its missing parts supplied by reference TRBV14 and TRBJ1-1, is EAGVTQFPSHSVIEKGQTVTLRCDPISGHDNLYWYRRVMGKEIKFLLHFVKESKQDESGMPNNRFLAERTGGTYSTLKVQPAELEDSGVYFCASSSTGLLNTEAFFGQGTRLTVV.

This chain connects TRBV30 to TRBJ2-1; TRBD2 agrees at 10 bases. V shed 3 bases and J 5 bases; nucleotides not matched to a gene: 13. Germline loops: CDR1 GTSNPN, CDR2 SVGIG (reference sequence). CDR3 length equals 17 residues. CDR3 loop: CAWRASGRYRLNNEQFF. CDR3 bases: TGTGCCTGGAGGGCTAGCGGGAGATATAGGCTGAACAATGAGCAGTTCTTC.

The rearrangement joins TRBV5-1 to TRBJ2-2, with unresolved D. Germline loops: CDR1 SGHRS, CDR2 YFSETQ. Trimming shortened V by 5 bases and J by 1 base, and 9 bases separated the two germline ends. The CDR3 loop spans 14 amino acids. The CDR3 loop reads CASSSFLNTGELFF. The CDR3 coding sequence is TGCGCCAGCAGTAGTTTTTTGAACACCGGGGAGCTGTTTTTT.

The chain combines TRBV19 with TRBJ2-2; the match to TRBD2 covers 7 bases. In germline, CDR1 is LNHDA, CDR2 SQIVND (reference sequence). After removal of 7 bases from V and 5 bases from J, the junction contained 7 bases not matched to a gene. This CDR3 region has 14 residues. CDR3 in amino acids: CASNLNGGTGELFF. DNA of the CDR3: TGTGCCAGTAACCTCAACGGGGGGACCGGGGAGCTGTTTTTT.

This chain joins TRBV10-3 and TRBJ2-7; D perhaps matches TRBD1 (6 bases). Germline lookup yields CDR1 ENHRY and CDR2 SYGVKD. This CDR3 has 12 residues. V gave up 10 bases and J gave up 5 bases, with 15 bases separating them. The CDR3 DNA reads TGTGCCACCCAATCAGGGGAGCACGAGCAGTACTTC. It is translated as CATQSGEHEQYF.

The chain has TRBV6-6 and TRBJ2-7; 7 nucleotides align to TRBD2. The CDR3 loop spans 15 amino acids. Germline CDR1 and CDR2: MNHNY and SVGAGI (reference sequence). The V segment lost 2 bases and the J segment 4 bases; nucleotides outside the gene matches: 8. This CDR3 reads CASSYQRDGRYEQYF. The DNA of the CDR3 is TGTGCCAGCAGTTACCAGCGGGACGGAAGATACGAGCAGTACTTC.